This TCR beta chain was observed in a study of blood T cell repertoires in COVID-19. Background on the study: The analysed material was cDNA or gDNA that came from T cells, B-cell-depleted T cells, or PBMCs.

The method was immunoSEQ multiplex PCR; TCRdb's version includes in-frame clones alone and lacks a portion of them. The table includes about 250,000 clones, approximately 84% detected once. Worth noting for this clone: The same CDR3 also results from other DNA sequences found in this sample.

This clonotype was obtained from a man in his fifties who had recovered from COVID-19. Input material: PBMCs or T cells enriched from blood (not recorded which).

Here the CDR3 DNA reads TGCGCCAGCAGCTCCGGGGGTAGCAATCAGCCCCAGCATTTT. Translating it yields CASSSGGSNQPQHF. The chain recombines TRBV5-1 with TRBJ1-5, with D possibly being TRBD1 (5 bases). CDR1 and CDR2 from the germline V gene are SGHRS and YFSETQ. The V and J ends lost 3 bases and 0 bases respectively, with 7 bases between them. This CDR3 comprises 14 residues.